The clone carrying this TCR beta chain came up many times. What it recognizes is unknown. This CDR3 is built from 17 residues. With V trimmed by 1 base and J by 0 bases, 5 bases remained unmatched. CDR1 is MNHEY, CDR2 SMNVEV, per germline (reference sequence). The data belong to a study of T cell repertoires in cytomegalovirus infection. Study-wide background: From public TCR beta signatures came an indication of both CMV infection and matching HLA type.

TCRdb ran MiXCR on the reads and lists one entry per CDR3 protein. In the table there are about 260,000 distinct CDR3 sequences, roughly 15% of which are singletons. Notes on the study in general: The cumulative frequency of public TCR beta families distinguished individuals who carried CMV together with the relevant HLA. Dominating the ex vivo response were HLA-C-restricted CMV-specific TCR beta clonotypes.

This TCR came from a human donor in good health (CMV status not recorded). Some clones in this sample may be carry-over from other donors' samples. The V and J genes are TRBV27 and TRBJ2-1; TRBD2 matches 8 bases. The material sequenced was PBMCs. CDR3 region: CASSLWASGSSYNEQFF. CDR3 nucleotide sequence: TGTGCCAGCAGTTTATGGGCGAGCGGGAGCTCCTACAATGAGCAGTTCTTC.